This T cell receptor (beta chain) comes out of a study of blood T cell repertoires in COVID-19. Turning to the study itself: Sites in the United States, Italy and Spain provided acute and convalescent COVID-19 samples. T cells, B-cell-depleted T cells, or PBMCs provided the cDNA or gDNA that served as material.

Everyone who took part was 18 to 89 years old, and they came from 24 US areas. Cohorts were based on clinical histories the participants reported. The V segment lost 5 bases and the J segment 5 bases; nucleotides outside the gene matches: 5. The CDR3 extends over 15 amino acids. Germline V lookup: CDR1 SGHTA, CDR2 FQGNSA. TCRdb's copy holds only in-frame clones and misses some; the assay was immunoSEQ multiplex PCR. The sample has about 270,000 clones, around 89% seen once; the top ten hold roughly 4%. The TCR was taken from a woman aged 25 to 39 with acute COVID-19. The genes are TRBV7-2 and TRBJ2-2, with 10 positions matching TRBD1. The sequenced sample was PBMCs or T cells enriched from blood (not recorded which). CDR3 DNA sequence: TGTGCCAGCAGCCGGGACAGGGGTGGGACCGGGGAGCTGTTTTTT. It translates to CASSRDRGGTGELFF.